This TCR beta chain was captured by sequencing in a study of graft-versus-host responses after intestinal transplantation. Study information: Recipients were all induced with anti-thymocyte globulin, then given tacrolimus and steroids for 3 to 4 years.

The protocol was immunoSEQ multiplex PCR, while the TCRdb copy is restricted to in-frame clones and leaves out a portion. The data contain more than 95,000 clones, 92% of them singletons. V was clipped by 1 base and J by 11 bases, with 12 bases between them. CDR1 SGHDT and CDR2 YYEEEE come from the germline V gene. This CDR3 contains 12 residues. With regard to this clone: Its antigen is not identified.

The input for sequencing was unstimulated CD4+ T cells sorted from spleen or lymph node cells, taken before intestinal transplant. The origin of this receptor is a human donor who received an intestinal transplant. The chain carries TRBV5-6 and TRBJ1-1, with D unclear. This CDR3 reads CASSLIRGGAFF. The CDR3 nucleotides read TGTGCCAGCAGCTTGATCCGGGGTGGGGCTTTCTTT.